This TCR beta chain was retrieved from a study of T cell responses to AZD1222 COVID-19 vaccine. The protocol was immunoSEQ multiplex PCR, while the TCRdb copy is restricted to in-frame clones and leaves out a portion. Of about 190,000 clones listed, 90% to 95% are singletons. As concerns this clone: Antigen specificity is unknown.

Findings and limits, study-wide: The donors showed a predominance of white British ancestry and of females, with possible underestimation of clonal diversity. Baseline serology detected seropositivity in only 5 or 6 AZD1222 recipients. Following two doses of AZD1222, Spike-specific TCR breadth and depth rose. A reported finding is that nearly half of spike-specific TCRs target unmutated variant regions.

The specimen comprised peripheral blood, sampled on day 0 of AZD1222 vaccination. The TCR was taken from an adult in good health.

As DNA, the CDR3 is TGTGCCAGCAGTGAGGGGGCAGGGGGAAGCACTGAAGCTTTCTTT. This sequence encodes CASSEGAGGSTEAFF. The chain links TRBV6-1 to TRBJ1-1; 7 bases match TRBD1. Germline CDR1 is MNHNS and CDR2 is SASEGT. The CDR3 is 15 residues long. V shed 3 bases, J shed 4 bases, and the junction held 8 bases outside the gene matches.